One and the same sample provided the 31 T cell receptor beta chains below, sequenced in a study of T cell responses to AZD1222 COVID-19 vaccine. The repertoire was sequenced with immunoSEQ multiplex PCR; TCRdb's copy has only in-frame clones and lacks some. This table has about 90,000 clones, approximately 89% appearing once. The material was peripheral blood, obtained on day 0 of MenACWY control vaccination. Every receptor here comes from an adult in good health.

The genes are TRBV3-1 (or the pseudogene TRBV3-2) and TRBJ1-5, with D uncertain. Germline-derived CDR1 and CDR2 are LGHDT and YNNKEL (reference sequence). The CDR3 loop spans 14 amino acids. V was clipped by 1 base and J by 5 bases, with 9 bases between them. In nucleotides, the CDR3 is TGTGCCAGCAGCCAAGGGTTTGGAGATCAGCCCCAGCATTTT. It specifies CASSQGFGDQPQHF.

The chain carries TRBV4-3 and TRBJ1-2; 7 nucleotides agree with TRBD1. The length of the CDR3 is 14 residues. The germline V gene has CDR1 LGHNA and CDR2 YSLEER. V was clipped by 1 base and J by 8 bases; unmatched bases: 7. The CDR3 is CASSQARGYGGYTF. In DNA form, the CDR3 reads TGCGCCAGCAGCCAAGCCAGGGGGTACGGCGGCTACACCTTC.

The rearrangement links TRBV28 to TRBJ1-1; D possibly corresponds to TRBD1 (5 bases). The germline gives CDR1 MDHEN, CDR2 SYDVKM. V was cut by 6 bases and J by 1 base, with 12 bases left in between. This CDR3 is 14 amino acids long. CDR3 sequence (DNA): TGTGCCAGCAGCCTCCTCGGGGCGAACACTGAAGCTTTCTTT. This translates into CASSLLGANTEAFF.

This chain joins TRBV9 and TRBJ2-7, with 11 bases that match TRBD1. J was trimmed by 3 bases and V by 0 bases; bases with no gene match: 5. This CDR3 has 16 residues. CDR1 is SGDLS, CDR2 YYNGEE, per germline. CDR3: CASSVADRGPNYEQYF. CDR3 sequence (DNA): TGTGCCAGCAGCGTAGCGGACAGGGGGCCGAACTACGAGCAGTACTTC. Looking up the rest from reference TRBV9 and TRBJ2-7 gives the full variable domain: DSGVTQTPKHLITATGQRVTLRCSPRSGDLSVYWYQQSLDQGLQFLIQYYNGEERAKGNILERFSAQQFPDLHSELNLSSLELGDSALYFCASSVADRGPNYEQYFGPGTRLTVT.

The rearrangement uses TRBV6-6 and TRBJ2-7; TRBD2 is a possible D gene (6 bases). Per germline, CDR1 MNHNY and CDR2 SVGAGI (reference sequence). V shed 7 bases and J shed 6 bases, with 19 bases lying between them. This CDR3 is built from 14 residues. Here the CDR3 DNA reads TGTGCCAGCATCCAGTACTCGGTCGGGGGCGAGCAGTACTTC. Amino acid sequence: CASIQYSVGGEQYF.

This clone was seen a few times. V is TRBV5-4 and J is TRBJ2-1; TRBD2 is a possible D gene (6 bases). V was pared by 4 bases and J by 5 bases, with 16 bases between. The CDR3 runs 15 residues. In germline, CDR1 is SGHNT, CDR2 YYREEE (reference sequence). CDR3 sequence (DNA): TGTGCCAGCAGCCCACCGCCGGGCGGGGACAATGAGCAGTTCTTC. Its protein is CASSPPPGGDNEQFF.

This rearrangement joins TRBV7-2 to TRBJ1-4, with D possibly being TRBD1 (5 bases). Germline lookup yields CDR1 SGHTA and CDR2 FQGNSA. This CDR3 is built from 15 residues. V lost 5 bases and J lost 0, with 10 bases in between. CDR3 protein: CASSKSGTTNEKLFF. CDR3 sequence (DNA): TGTGCCAGCAGCAAGTCAGGGACAACTAATGAAAAACTGTTTTTT.

The rearrangement uses TRBV28 and TRBJ1-1; 11 positions match TRBD1. Losses at the gene ends were 7 bases for V and 5 bases for J; bases not matched to a gene: 3. This CDR3 spans 13 amino acids. Germline values: CDR1 MDHEN, CDR2 SYDVKM. CDR3 sequence: CASTGQGATEAFF. The CDR3 region has the DNA TGTGCCAGCACTGGACAGGGGGCGACTGAAGCTTTCTTT.

V and J are TRBV19 and TRBJ1-1; possible D gene TRBD1, 5 bases. The CDR3 extends over 15 amino acids. The V gene's germline CDR1 is LNHDA and CDR2 SQIVND (reference sequence). Deletions cut 5 bases from V and 4 bases from J, with 17 bases between. The CDR3 DNA reads TGTGCCAGTAGTCCCCGGGGGTCCTTTGGCACTGAAGCTTTCTTT. Translated: CASSPRGSFGTEAFF.

CDR3 coding DNA: TGTGCCAGTCAACAGGGGCAGGATCAGCCCCAGCATTTT. It codes for CASQQGQDQPQHF. The chain carries TRBV19 and TRBJ1-5; 7 bases agree with TRBD1. With 8 bases clipped from V and 5 bases from J, the junction kept 6 bases outside the gene matches. CDR3 length: 13 residues. CDR1 LNHDA and CDR2 SQIVND come from the germline V gene (reference sequence).

The rearrangement uses TRBV5-6 and TRBJ2-5, with D possibly matching TRBD1 (5 bases). The CDR3 runs 14 residues. Trimming took 0 bases from V and 7 from J, leaving 13 bases between them. From germline, CDR1 is SGHDT and CDR2 YYEEEE. Written as DNA, the CDR3 is TGTGCCAGCAGCTTGGATGGGGCCTCCCGGACCCAGTACTTC. It codes for CASSLDGASRTQYF.

V and J are TRBV28 and TRBJ1-4, with D possibly matching TRBD1 (5 bases). This CDR3 has 15 residues. From germline, CDR1 is MDHEN and CDR2 SYDVKM. The V and J ends lost 3 bases and 2 bases respectively, with 10 bases between them. The CDR3 loop reads CASSFGGATNEKLFF. In DNA form, the CDR3 reads TGTGCCAGCAGTTTCGGGGGTGCCACTAATGAAAAACTGTTTTTT.

The chain combines TRBV7-2 with TRBJ1-6, with TRBD1 matching over 7 bases. J was trimmed by 5 bases and V by 6 bases; bases with no gene match: 7. The CDR3 has 15 residues. CDR1 is SGHTA and CDR2 is FQGNSA in the germline V gene. CDR3 sequence reads: CASSQTGTDNSPLHF. The CDR3 nucleotides read TGTGCCAGCAGTCAAACCGGGACAGATAATTCACCCCTCCACTTT.

V is TRBV10-2 and J is TRBJ1-1; D might be TRBD1 (5 bases). The germline gives CDR1 WSHSY, CDR2 SAAADI. The germline V and J ends were trimmed by 2 bases and 8 bases, with 12 bases remaining between them. This CDR3 is 13 amino acids long. The DNA for the CDR3 is TGCGCCAGCAGTGAGGGGGCGAGGCTAGAAGCTTTCTTT. This sequence encodes CASSEGARLEAFF.

The V and J genes are TRBV29-1 and TRBJ2-3; 10 bases line up with TRBD2. Trimming removed 3 bases from V and 1 base from J; junction bases left unmatched: 13. The CDR3 contains 18 residues. Per the germline V gene, CDR1 is SQVTM and CDR2 is ANQGSEA. The CDR3 bases are TGCAGCGTTGAGGGGGTAGCGGGAGGTCAGGTGGGCACAGATACGCAGTATTTT. Protein product: CSVEGVAGGQVGTDTQYF.

The chain uses TRBV2 and TRBJ2-2; tentative D call: TRBD2 (6 bases). Trimming took off 0 bases at V and 5 bases at J, with 7 bases between the two ends. Germline V gives CDR1 SNHLY, CDR2 FYNNEI. The CDR3 sequence is 14 residues long. The CDR3 DNA follows: TGTGCCAGCAGTGAAGCTGGGACTACCGGGGAGCTGTTTTTT. Protein: CASSEAGTTGELFF.

This clone was recorded only once. CDR3 sequence reads: CASSPSPFHNEQFF. The CDR3, as DNA: TGTGCCAGTAGTCCTTCGCCGTTCCACAATGAGCAGTTCTTC. V is TRBV19 and J is TRBJ2-1, with D unresolved. From germline, CDR1 is LNHDA and CDR2 SQIVND (reference sequence). The CDR3 has 14 residues. V lost 5 bases and J lost 5, with 13 bases in between.

The V call is TRBV6-6, the J call TRBJ1-2, with a weak D call TRBD1 (6 bases). CDR1 is MNHNY, CDR2 SVGAGI, per germline (reference sequence). Trimming shortened V by 5 bases and J by 0 bases, and 16 bases separated the two germline ends. This CDR3 contains 16 residues. The CDR3 DNA reads TGTGCCAGCAGTCTACTCGTACAGGGAGCTAACTATGGCTACACCTTC. It encodes CASSLLVQGANYGYTF.

This rearrangement joins TRBV28 to TRBJ1-2, with D perhaps TRBD1 (5 bases). The germline V gene encodes CDR1 MDHEN and CDR2 SYDVKM. The CDR3 length is 14 residues. V gave up 6 bases and J gave up 1 base, with 12 bases separating them. CDR3 in amino acids: CASSLLGVNYGYTF. For the CDR3, the DNA is TGTGCCAGCAGCCTACTAGGGGTTAACTATGGCTACACCTTC.

The V and J genes are TRBV3-1 (or the pseudogene TRBV3-2) and TRBJ2-1, with 9 bases aligning to TRBD2. Germline V gene data show CDR1 as LGHDT and CDR2 as YNNKEL (reference sequence). The junction had 7 bases not matched to a gene; V was cut back by 0 bases and J by 4 bases. The CDR3 loop spans 17 amino acids. CDR3 amino acids: CASSQDLVSGSYNEQFF. The DNA of the CDR3 is TGTGCCAGCAGCCAAGATCTCGTTAGCGGGAGTTACAATGAGCAGTTCTTC.

The chain recombines TRBV12-5 with TRBJ1-2; TRBD1 matches at 8 bases. Unmatched junction bases numbered 7, after V lost 7 bases and J lost 9 bases. CDR3 size: 12 residues. From germline, CDR1 is LGHNT and CDR2 FRNRAP. The CDR3 spells CASASTGESYTF. The CDR3 DNA reads TGTGCTAGTGCCTCGACAGGGGAGAGCTACACCTTC.

The CDR3 region has the DNA TGTGCCAGCAGCCAAGATGCTGAGCAGTTCTTC. Encoded protein: CASSQDAEQFF. The genes are TRBV3-1 (or the pseudogene TRBV3-2) and TRBJ2-1; D is undetermined. Trimming shortened V by 0 bases and J by 9 bases, and 3 bases separated the two germline ends. The CDR3 length is 11 residues. In germline, CDR1 is LGHDT, CDR2 YNNKEL (reference sequence).

The chain recombines TRBV7-9 with TRBJ1-4; D gene uncertain. Looked up from germline, CDR1 is SEHNR and CDR2 is FQNEAQ (reference sequence). This CDR3 contains 15 residues. The germline V and J ends were trimmed by 2 bases and 8 bases, with 15 bases remaining between them. CDR3 in DNA: TGTGCCAGCAGCTTACCCCCCGGGCGGGAGGAAAAACTGTTTTTT. Residues: CASSLPPGREEKLFF.

The rearrangement uses TRBV5-1 and TRBJ2-7, with TRBD2 matching 11 bases. Looked up from germline, CDR1 is SGHRS and CDR2 is YFSETQ. There are 16 residues in the CDR3. V lost 1 base and J lost 1; bases outside the gene matches: 4. The CDR3 loop is CASSLPLAGGSYEQYF. The CDR3 DNA follows: TGCGCCAGCAGCTTGCCCCTAGCGGGAGGATCCTACGAGCAGTACTTC.

The chain joins TRBV28 to TRBJ2-3; a possible D gene is TRBD1 (5 bases). V lost 8 bases to trimming and J lost 3 bases, with 15 bases between them. The germline gives CDR1 MDHEN, CDR2 SYDVKM. This CDR3 spans 14 amino acids. In nucleotides, the CDR3 is TGTGCCAGCCGACCCCAGGGAAGGACAGATACGCAGTATTTT. Its translation is CASRPQGRTDTQYF.

This clone was seen only once. Different DNA sequences within this sample yield the same CDR3. The CDR3, as DNA: TGTGCCAGCAGCTTAGGAGTGGACACCGGGGAGCTGTTTTTT. Translation gives CASSLGVDTGELFF. The chain joins TRBV7-8 to TRBJ2-2; D is unclear. Trimming stripped 1 base from V and 3 bases from J, with 6 bases between. The CDR3 spans 14 residues. Per germline, CDR1 SGHVS and CDR2 FQNEAQ.

The gene calls are TRBV19 and TRBJ1-2, with 8 bases fitting TRBD1. The CDR3 is made up of 15 amino acids. CDR1 and CDR2 (germline): LNHDA, SQIVND (reference sequence). V was clipped by 5 bases and J by 4 bases; unmatched bases: 9. CDR3 DNA sequence: TGTGCCAGTAGTCACAGGGACAGGCTTTTCTATGGCTACACCTTC. Its protein product is CASSHRDRLFYGYTF. The entire variable domain, with the rest obtained from reference TRBV19 and TRBJ1-2, is as follows: DGGITQSPKYLFRKEGQNVTLSCEQNLNHDAMYWYRQDPGQGLRLIYYSQIVNDFQKGDIAEGYSVSREKKESFPLTVTSAQKNPTAFYLCASSHRDRLFYGYTFGSGTRLTVV.

This clone was recorded a few times. The V and J genes are TRBV5-6 and TRBJ1-1; no definite D call. This CDR3 is 16 amino acids long. The V end lost 2 bases, the J end lost 1 base, and 15 bases lay between the germline ends. Germline V lookup: CDR1 SGHDT, CDR2 YYEEEE. The CDR3 region has the DNA TGTGCCAGCAGCTTTTGGTCAACCACATGGAACACTGAAGCTTTCTTT. It specifies CASSFWSTTWNTEAFF. Complete variable domain (other parts from reference TRBV5-6 and TRBJ1-1): DAGVTQSPTHLIKTRGQQVTLRCSPKSGHDTVSWYQQALGQGPQFIFQYYEEEERQRGNFPDRFSGHQFPNYSSELNVNALLLGDSALYLCASSFWSTTWNTEAFFGQGTRLTVV.

The chain couples TRBV6-4 to TRBJ2-2; no clear D. Germline loops: CDR1 MRHNA, CDR2 SNTAGT. Trimming pared 1 base from V and 3 bases from J, leaving 6 bases between. The length of the CDR3 is 14 residues. Here the CDR3 DNA reads TGTGCCAGCAGTGACTTAGGAGACACCGGGGAGCTGTTTTTT. It codes for CASSDLGDTGELFF.

V gene TRBV18 combines with J gene TRBJ1-5; perhaps TRBD1 as D (6 bases). The CDR3 extends over 12 amino acids. Trimming took off 5 bases at V and 8 bases at J, with 10 bases between the two ends. Germline CDR1 reads KGHSH; CDR2 reads LQKENI. CDR3 loop: CASSSQGEPQHF. In nucleotides, the CDR3 is TGTGCCAGCTCATCACAGGGTGAGCCCCAGCATTTT.

The chain is built from TRBV19 and TRBJ2-2, with 12 bases fitting TRBD1. Germline CDR1 is LNHDA and CDR2 is SQIVND (reference sequence). The CDR3 has 17 residues. The trim removed 5 bases at V and 5 bases at J, leaving 9 bases unmatched. The CDR3 DNA is TGTGCCAGTAGTGCCCGAGGGACAGGGGGCTGGACCGGGGAGCTGTTTTTT. It specifies CASSARGTGGWTGELFF.